These 26 T cell receptor beta chains originate from one sample sequenced in a study of CD8 T cells in ankylosing spondylitis. Via MiXCR, TCRdb re-called the 5' RACE reads, giving one row per CDR3 protein. There are about 220,000 distinct CDR3 sequences in the sample; 20% to 30% occur only once, and about 6.2% lies in the top ten. The sample consisted of blood, either unsorted or a sorted T cell fraction (not recorded which). These receptors originate from a male donor with ankylosing spondylitis or in good health (not recorded which).

This clonotype was seen more than once but under ten times. This chain connects TRBV20-1 to TRBJ2-1; no firm D call. Trimming took off 1 base at V and 0 bases at J, with 10 bases between the two ends. The CDR3 loop spans 15 amino acids. The germline gives CDR1 DFQATT, CDR2 SNEGSKA (reference sequence). CDR3 DNA sequence: TGCAGTGCTAGAGGCCTGGGAAGCTCCTACAATGAGCAGTTCTTC. This gives the protein CSARGLGSSYNEQFF.

This clonotype turned up a few times. The chain uses TRBV7-2 and TRBJ2-7; 13 positions agree with TRBD2. The CDR3 is made up of 16 amino acids. Per germline, CDR1 SGHTA and CDR2 FQGNSA. The ends lost 3 bases at V and 5 bases at J; junction bases unmatched: 7. CDR3 loop: CASSFAGTSGAHEQYF. CDR3 sequence (DNA): TGTGCCAGCAGCTTTGCCGGGACTAGCGGGGCCCACGAGCAGTACTTC.

The gene calls are TRBV20-1 and TRBJ1-4, with D perhaps matching TRBD1 (6 bases). This CDR3 is 16 amino acids long. Deletions cut 0 bases from V and 4 bases from J, with 15 bases between. Per germline, CDR1 DFQATT and CDR2 SNEGSKA (reference sequence). In DNA, the CDR3 is TGCAGTGCTAGAGACCCCAGGACAGAACTTAATGAAAAACTGTTTTTT. Translation gives CSARDPRTELNEKLFF.

This clonotype came up many times. The rearrangement joins TRBV10-3 to TRBJ2-1, with 8 bases lining up with TRBD2. CDR3 length: 14 residues. With 10 bases clipped from V and 5 bases from J, the junction kept 10 bases outside the gene matches. Germline V CDR1 and CDR2: ENHRY, SYGVKD. CDR3 sequence: CATSGLAGNNEQFF. CDR3 coding DNA: TGTGCCACCTCCGGACTAGCCGGAAACAATGAGCAGTTCTTC.

This sequence joins TRBV10-3 and TRBJ2-7; TRBD2 agrees at 9 bases. From germline, CDR1 is ENHRY and CDR2 SYGVKD. The CDR3 consists of 17 residues. The junction had 9 bases not matched to a gene; V was cut back by 2 bases and J by 1 base. For the CDR3, the DNA is TGTGCCATCAGTGAGGGTCTTAGCGGGAGTCGGTCCTACGAGCAGTACTTC. Protein product: CAISEGLSGSRSYEQYF.

This clonotype showed up many times. This sequence joins TRBV20-1 and TRBJ2-7, with TRBD1 as a possible D gene (6 bases). CDR3 length equals 12 residues. V dropped 3 bases and J dropped 3 bases, with 9 bases sitting between them. The V gene's germline CDR1 is DFQATT and CDR2 SNEGSKA (reference sequence). CDR3 sequence: CSARGTHYEQYF. In nucleotides, the CDR3 is TGCAGTGCTAGGGGGACACACTACGAGCAGTACTTC.

V usage is TRBV20-1 and J usage is TRBJ2-7, with TRBD1 identical over 10 bases. Per germline, CDR1 DFQATT and CDR2 SNEGSKA (reference sequence). The CDR3 has 17 amino acids. Losses at the gene ends were 6 bases for V and 0 bases for J; bases not matched to a gene: 14. The CDR3 nucleotides are TGCAGTGCCCCGCCCCGGGACAGGGGTCATCTCTCCTACGAGCAGTACTTC. It specifies CSAPPRDRGHLSYEQYF.

The sample holds many counts of this clonotype. The chain recombines TRBV18 with TRBJ1-2; D not certain. Germline CDR1 and CDR2: KGHSH and LQKENI. This CDR3 has 15 amino acids. Trimming removed 3 bases from V and 6 bases from J, with 17 bases in between. The CDR3 protein is CASSPPGRVGNGYTF. In DNA form, the CDR3 reads TGTGCCAGCTCACCTCCGGGAAGGGTGGGTAATGGCTACACCTTC.

This chain uses TRBV4-2 with TRBJ2-3; perhaps TRBD1 as D (6 bases). Germline values: CDR1 LGHNA, CDR2 YNFKEQ. The CDR3 sequence is 13 residues long. V lost 4 bases and J 4 bases, leaving 9 bases between the germline ends. The CDR3 DNA is TGTGCCAGCAGCCCACAGGGCCCAGATACGCAGTATTTT. This encodes CASSPQGPDTQYF.

This clonotype was counted a few times. V and J are TRBV20-1 and TRBJ1-3; possibly TRBD1 for D (5 bases). In germline, CDR1 is DFQATT, CDR2 SNEGSKA (reference sequence). The V gene lost 6 bases and the J gene lost 4 bases, with 16 bases spanning the gap. This CDR3 has 14 residues. The DNA for the CDR3 is TGCAGTGCCAAGAGAGACAGCGCAGGAAACACCATATATTTT. Translated: CSAKRDSAGNTIYF.

This clonotype was detected ten times or more. The chain joins TRBV7-9 to TRBJ2-2, with no clear D. Germline CDR1 and CDR2: SEHNR and FQNEAQ (reference sequence). V shed 6 bases and J shed 2 bases, with 10 bases lying between them. The CDR3 runs 14 residues. Written as DNA, the CDR3 is TGTGCCAGCAGTGCCCGGACCAACACCGGGGAGCTGTTTTTT. Its translation: CASSARTNTGELFF.

The V and J genes are TRBV6-5 and TRBJ1-5, with D uncertain. CDR1 and CDR2 (germline): MNHEY, SVGAGI. This CDR3 is built from 15 residues. The germline V and J ends were trimmed by 0 bases and 2 bases, with 8 bases remaining between them. CDR3 sequence reads: CASSYSASRNQPQHF. The CDR3 coding sequence is TGTGCCAGCAGTTACTCGGCGTCACGCAATCAGCCCCAGCATTTT.

This clonotype showed up many times. This chain links TRBV12-3 or TRBV12-4 with TRBJ2-5; 7 positions agree with TRBD1. CDR3 size: 14 residues. With V trimmed by 5 bases and J by 1 base, 4 bases remained unmatched. CDR3 sequence (DNA): TGTGCCAGCAGTAAAGGGGACAGCCAAGAGACCCAGTACTTC. It codes for CASSKGDSQETQYF.

This clonotype was observed many times. The chain combines TRBV19 with TRBJ2-3, with D possibly TRBD2 on 6 matching bases. V was trimmed by 7 bases and J by 4 bases, leaving 24 bases between them. This CDR3 has 17 residues. Per the germline V gene, CDR1 is LNHDA and CDR2 is SQIVND (reference sequence). The chain's CDR3 is CASTVSKGTPKADTQYF. CDR3 nucleotides: TGTGCCAGTACCGTCTCTAAAGGGACTCCCAAAGCAGATACGCAGTATTTT.

This clonotype was found many times. The chain joins TRBV6-2 or TRBV6-3 to TRBJ2-4, with a tentative D call TRBD2 (5 bases). CDR3 length: 16 residues. V lost 5 bases to trimming and J lost 1 base, with 15 bases between them. CDR1 is MNHEY, CDR2 SVGEGT, per germline. This CDR3 reads CASSTEGPDAKNIQYF. CDR3 nucleotide sequence: TGTGCCAGCAGTACCGAGGGCCCAGACGCCAAAAACATTCAGTACTTC.

This clonotype was recorded a few times. This chain connects TRBV2 to TRBJ2-2, with TRBD1 matching over 7 bases. With V trimmed by 6 bases and J by 2 bases, 6 bases remained unmatched. The germline CDR1 and CDR2 sequences are SNHLY and FYNNEI. This CDR3 is 15 amino acids long. The chain's CDR3 is CASRPGTVNTGELFF. The CDR3 coding sequence is TGTGCCAGCAGACCCGGGACAGTAAACACCGGGGAGCTGTTTTTT.

CDR3 protein: CSAGTGSHQPQHF. CDR3 nucleotides: TGCAGTGCTGGGACAGGGAGTCATCAGCCCCAGCATTTT. The chain combines TRBV20-1 with TRBJ1-5; 9 bases match TRBD1. The trim removed 5 bases at V and 5 bases at J, leaving 4 bases unmatched. Germline CDR1 reads DFQATT; CDR2 reads SNEGSKA (reference sequence). The CDR3 has 13 residues.

This clonotype was found once. The chain links TRBV5-1 to TRBJ2-5; D gene uncertain. Germline V gene data show CDR1 as SGHRS and CDR2 as YFSETQ. The CDR3 is 14 residues long. V was clipped by 1 base and J by 5 bases, with 12 bases between them. The CDR3 region has the DNA TGCGCCAGCAGCTTGAGTGGGATGGGGGAGACCCAGTACTTC. Encoded protein: CASSLSGMGETQYF.

This clonotype was seen repeatedly, ten times or more. The chain employs TRBV7-2 and TRBJ2-1, with TRBD1 matching over 7 bases. The J segment lost 9 bases and the V segment lost 5 bases, leaving 7 bases of the junction unmatched. There are 13 residues in the CDR3. CDR1 and CDR2 (germline): SGHTA, FQGNSA. This CDR3 reads CASSNRQGTEQFF. CDR3 coding DNA: TGTGCCAGCAGCAACCGACAGGGCACTGAGCAGTTCTTC.

The V gene is TRBV12-3 or TRBV12-4, the J gene TRBJ2-7; TRBD2 matches at 7 bases. J gave up 2 bases and V 7 bases, and 8 bases lay outside the gene matches. The CDR3 length is 14 residues. In DNA form, the CDR3 reads TGTGCCAGCAAAACTAGCGCTGGGGCCTACGAGCAGTACTTC. It specifies CASKTSAGAYEQYF.

Ten or more counts support this clonotype. This chain uses TRBV3-1 with TRBJ2-7; D unresolved. Trimming pared 1 base from V and 2 bases from J, leaving 12 bases between. Germline CDR1 reads LGHDT; CDR2 reads YNNKEL (reference sequence). The CDR3 is 15 residues long. The CDR3 DNA reads as TGTGCCAGCAGCCAAGGGGCTCTCGGCCCCTACGAGCAGTACTTC. This encodes CASSQGALGPYEQYF.

The CDR3 is CSATSSMGANVLTF. The CDR3 coding sequence is TGCAGCGCCACCAGTTCGATGGGGGCCAACGTCCTGACTTTC. The chain combines TRBV29-1 with TRBJ2-6; D gene uncertain. The CDR3 has 14 amino acids. The germline gives CDR1 SQVTM, CDR2 ANQGSEA. With 7 bases removed from V and 4 bases from J, the gap between germline ends came to 14 bases.

This clonotype was observed many times. The rearrangement uses TRBV5-1 and TRBJ1-4, with TRBD1 as a possible D gene (5 bases). The CDR3 contains 17 residues. Germline CDR1 and CDR2: SGHRS and YFSETQ. The ends were cut back, 6 bases at V and 1 base at J, with 19 bases in the middle. CDR3 amino acids: CASTTAGGAGTNEKLFF. CDR3 coding DNA: TGCGCCAGCACTACTGCTGGGGGAGCGGGAACTAATGAAAAACTGTTTTTT.

This clonotype was recorded at least ten times. The chain employs TRBV4-2 and TRBJ2-1, with 7 positions matching TRBD2. This CDR3 has 15 residues. V lost 2 bases to trimming and J lost 5 bases; unmatched junction nucleotides: 6. The germline V gene encodes CDR1 LGHNA and CDR2 YNFKEQ. CDR3 sequence reads: CASSQSRDYDNEQFF. The CDR3 DNA reads TGTGCCAGCAGCCAAAGCCGGGACTACGACAATGAGCAGTTCTTC.

V gene TRBV11-3 combines with J gene TRBJ2-3; no firm D call. The CDR3 loop spans 13 amino acids. Trimming cost V 5 bases and J 5 bases, with 11 bases left between them. Germline CDR1 is SGHNT and CDR2 is YENEEA. CDR3 in amino acids: CASSPPEQDTQYF. CDR3 nucleotides: TGTGCCAGCAGCCCACCCGAACAAGATACGCAGTATTTT.

The chain combines TRBV4-2 with TRBJ2-7; D gene uncertain. This CDR3 has 14 amino acids. Germline V gene data show CDR1 as LGHNA and CDR2 as YNFKEQ. V was trimmed by 0 bases and J by 5 bases, leaving 11 bases between them. The CDR3 DNA reads as TGTGCCAGCAGCCAAGAGGTCGCTAGAGACGAGCAGTACTTC. This encodes CASSQEVARDEQYF.